This entry concerns a single TCR beta chain. There is no known antigen for this receptor. There are no base qualities to consult, and no much larger clone falls within one base. V is cut back by 0 bases and J by 4 bases, with 8 bases in the junction unmatched. The germline V gene encodes CDR1 SGDLS and CDR2 YYNGEE. Spanning cysteine to phenylalanine, the CDR3 consists of 16 amino acids. The retained sequence is limited to the CDR3, 48 bases, with the frame set at the first base. The run used an Illumina HiSeq 1500. Through fastp at Q25 and MiXCR, TCRdb rebuilt clones from the public reads, retaining in-frame beta chains. Duplicate CDR3 protein sequences are folded into a single record with the most common DNA and genes. Here the sample has 250,000 or so distinct CDR3 sequences; about 18% occur a single time. Around half of the sample belongs to the ten largest clones. This sample is part of a study of T cell repertoires in cytomegalovirus infection (dated by TCRdb to between 2018 and 2020). Concerning the study at large: Donor HLA type was relevant to the analysis, because carriage of CMV infection together with the matching HLA type was indicated by public TCR beta signatures.

Study-wide findings and limitations: In both this cohort and an independent cohort of more than 350 donors, the cumulative frequency of public TCR beta family members distinguished carriers of CMV infection plus the relevant HLA type. In the ex vivo response, HLA-C-restricted CMV-specific TCR beta clonotypes were dominant, and in two of eight donors the single most frequent clonotype came from this HLA-C-restricted group.

The rearrangement combines TRBV9 with TRBJ2-5, with 8 middle bases fitting TRBD1. The sample consisted of CD8+ T cells from PBMCs. This TCR came from a human donor in good health (CMV status not recorded). Some clones in this sample may be carry-over from other donors' samples. The bases are TGTGCCAGCAGCGTAGCTCCCGGACAGGGACCAGAGACCCAGTACTTC. This sequence encodes CASSVAPGQGPETQYF.